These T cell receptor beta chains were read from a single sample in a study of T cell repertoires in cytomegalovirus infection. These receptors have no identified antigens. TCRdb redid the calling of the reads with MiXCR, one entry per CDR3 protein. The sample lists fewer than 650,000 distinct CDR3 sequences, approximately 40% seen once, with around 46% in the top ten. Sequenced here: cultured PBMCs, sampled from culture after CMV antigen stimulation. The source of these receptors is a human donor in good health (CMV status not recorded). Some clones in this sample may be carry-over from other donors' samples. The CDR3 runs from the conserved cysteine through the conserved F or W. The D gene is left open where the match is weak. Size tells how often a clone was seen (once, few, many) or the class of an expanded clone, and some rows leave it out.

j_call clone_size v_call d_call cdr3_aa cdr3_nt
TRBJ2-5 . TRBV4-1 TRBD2 CASSRLAGGGETQYF TGCGCCAGCAGCCGTTTAGCGGGAGGGGGAGAGACCCAGTACTTC
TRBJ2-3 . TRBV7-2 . CASSSRGPSTDTQYF TGTGCCAGCAGCTCCAGGGGTCCTAGCACAGATACGCAGTATTTT
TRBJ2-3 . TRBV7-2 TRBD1 CASSRDSSDTQYF TGTGCCAGCAGCCGGGACAGTTCAGATACGCAGTATTTT
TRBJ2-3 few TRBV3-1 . CASSHPGGSSTDTQYF TGTGCCAGCAGCCACCCGGGGGGCTCTAGCACAGATACGCAGTATTTT
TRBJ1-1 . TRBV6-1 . CASSLQGVNTEAFF TGTGCCAGCAGTTTACAGGGTGTGAACACTGAAGCTTTCTTT
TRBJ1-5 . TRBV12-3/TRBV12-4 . CASTRWGGNQPQHF TGTGCCAGCACAAGGTGGGGGGGCAATCAGCCCCAGCATTTT
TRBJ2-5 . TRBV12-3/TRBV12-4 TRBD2 CASSLGGLNGAGEWETQYF TGTGCCAGCAGTTTGGGGGGACTGAACGGAGCGGGGGAGTGGGAGACCCAGTACTTC
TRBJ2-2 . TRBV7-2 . CASSFAFTGELFF TGTGCCAGCAGTTTCGCCTTTACCGGGGAGCTGTTTTTT
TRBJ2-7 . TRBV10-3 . CAISGGGGTNYEQYF TGTGCCATCAGTGGAGGAGGAGGTACCAACTACGAGCAGTACTTC
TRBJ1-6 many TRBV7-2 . CASSLGFGQPSPLHF TGTGCCAGCAGCTTAGGTTTCGGTCAACCTTCACCCCTCCACTTT
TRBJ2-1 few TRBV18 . CASSLGIGDEQFF TGTGCCAGCTCTTTAGGCATTGGCGATGAGCAGTTCTTC
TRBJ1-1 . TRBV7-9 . CASSLGLWDTEAFF TGTGCCAGCAGCTTAGGATTGTGGGACACTGAAGCTTTCTTT
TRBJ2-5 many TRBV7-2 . CASSFRGQQETQYF TGTGCCAGCAGCTTCCGGGGGCAACAAGAGACCCAGTACTTC
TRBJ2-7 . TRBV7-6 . CASSLSENGGHEQYF TGTGCCAGCAGCTTAAGTGAAAATGGGGGTCACGAGCAGTACTTC